What follows is one T cell receptor (beta chain) and its context. The table came from immunoSEQ multiplex PCR; TCRdb's copy has only in-frame clones and leaves some out. Altogether hundreds of thousands of clones are present, 75% to 90% being singletons, with the ten largest covering 0.008% to 0.011%. The CDR3 loop spans 16 amino acids. Trimming at V came to 7 bases and at J to 0 bases, leaving 7 bases not matched to a gene. Germline CDR1 reads SNHLY; CDR2 reads FYNNEI. The data derive from a study of shared T cell receptors in the human thymus. Another study also made use of these data, one on human thymus T cells. This second study says: Resections obtained during corrective heart surgery supplied the thymus tissue. Thymic and blood repertoires appeared to show biased V and J gene usage. Overlap was high between thymic repertoires from unrelated individuals, as reported in related research.

The receptor was isolated from a girl under three years old with a congenital heart defect. The J gene is TRBJ1-1, the V gene TRBV2, with TRBD1 matching 11 bases. The sequenced material came from thymocytes. This CDR3 reads CASIPGQGALNTEAFF. The CDR3 DNA sequence: TGTGCCAGCATCCCCGGACAGGGGGCCTTGAACACTGAAGCTTTCTTT.